A selection of T cell receptor beta chains follows, all from one sample in a study of T cell responses to AZD1222 COVID-19 vaccine. Sequencing used immunoSEQ multiplex PCR; TCRdb keeps in-frame clones, though not all of them. Altogether about 140,000 clones are present, almost 95% being singletons, with the ten largest covering 3.5% to 4.5%. Sequences were derived from peripheral blood, sampled 28 days after the second AZD1222 dose. Every receptor here comes from an adult who received the AZD1222 COVID-19 vaccine. Both conserved end residues are part of each CDR3. A D gene is named only where the DNA matches it firmly. The listing skips clone size in some rows; elsewhere it reads once, few, many or a size class.

j_call clone_size d_call v_call cdr3_nt cdr3_aa
TRBJ2-7 . . TRBV27 TGTGCCAGCAATCGGGCGGGACCCTTCTACGAGCAGTACTTC CASNRAGPFYEQYF
TRBJ2-2 . . TRBV11-2 TGTGCCAGCAGCCCCCTCGGGGAGCTGTTTTTT CASSPLGELFF
TRBJ2-3 . TRBD2 TRBV24-1 TGTGCCACCAGTGATTTCCCTAGCGGGAGTACAGATACGCAGTATTTT CATSDFPSGSTDTQYF
TRBJ2-3 few TRBD1 TRBV28 TGTGCCAGCACTGACCGGGACAGGTATTATGATACGCAGTATTTT CASTDRDRYYDTQYF
TRBJ2-1 once TRBD2 TRBV5-1 TGCGCCAGCACCCAACTAGCGGGAGGAGGCGATGAGCAGTTCTTC CASTQLAGGGDEQFF
TRBJ1-5 . . TRBV11-3 TGTGCCAGCAGCTTAGTGTGGCCCCAGCATTTT CASSLVWPQHF
TRBJ2-3 . . TRBV11-2 TGTGCCAGCAGCTTAGTCGCGGGCAGTTTCACAGATACGCAGTATTTT CASSLVAGSFTDTQYF
TRBJ1-2 . TRBD1 TRBV5-1 TGCGCCAGCAGCCAAGACAGGGTCTCTGGCTACACCTTC CASSQDRVSGYTF
TRBJ1-5 . . TRBV28 TGTGCCAGCAGCTGGACACTAAGACAGCCCCAGCATTTT CASSWTLRQPQHF
TRBJ1-1 . . TRBV3-1/TRBV3-2 TGTGCCAGCAGCCAAGGCCTGAACACTGAAGCTTTCTTT CASSQGLNTEAFF
TRBJ2-1 . . TRBV18 TGTGCCAGCTCACCGAGGTGGACTACGAATGAGCAGTTCTTC CASSPRWTTNEQFF
TRBJ1-1 . . TRBV29-1 TGCAGCGTTGAAGATCTTCTTTGGGTGAACACTGAAGCTTTCTTT CSVEDLLWVNTEAFF
TRBJ1-3 . . TRBV28 TGTGCCAGCAGATCCTGGACAGCTAGCTCTGGAAACACCATATATTTT CASRSWTASSGNTIYF
TRBJ2-3 . . TRBV2 TGTGCCAGCAGTGAAGCAGGGGGTACAGATACGCAGTATTTT CASSEAGGTDTQYF
TRBJ2-1 . . TRBV20-1 TGCAGTGCTATTAACAATGAGCAGTTCTTC CSAINNEQFF
TRBJ2-1 . TRBD2 TRBV29-1 TGCAGCGCCCGTAGCGGGAGGGCCTCCTACAATGAGCAGTTCTTC CSARSGRASYNEQFF
TRBJ1-1 . TRBD1 TRBV28 TGTGCCAGCAGTTTAGGGGGCAGGGGGGTCAACACTGAAGCTTTCTTT CASSLGGRGVNTEAFF
TRBJ1-1 . . TRBV5-1 TGCGCCAGCAGCTTGGTAACAGGGCCTGAAGCTTTCTTT CASSLVTGPEAFF
TRBJ1-1 . . TRBV18 TGTGCCAGCTCACCGGACGGCCTTCGGACTGAAGCTTTCTTT CASSPDGLRTEAFF
TRBJ2-1 . TRBD2 TRBV9 TGTGCCAGCAGCGTCGGTAAGGGGGTCGGACTAGCGGGACCGAGCTCCTACAATGAGCAGTTCTTC CASSVGKGVGLAGPSSYNEQFF
TRBJ2-6 . . TRBV5-1 TGCGCCAGCAGCCTGGGATCTGGGGCCAACGTCCTGACTTTC CASSLGSGANVLTF
TRBJ1-1 . TRBD1 TRBV6-5 TGTGCCAGCAGTTACGACAGGGGTTCTGAAGCTTTCTTT CASSYDRGSEAFF
TRBJ2-7 . TRBD2 TRBV5-6 TGTGCCAGCAGCTGGAGTAGCGGGAGTTACGAGCAGTACTTC CASSWSSGSYEQYF
TRBJ1-2 . . TRBV28 TGTGCCAGCAGTTCCGGAGAGGGTAACTATGGCTACACCTTC CASSSGEGNYGYTF
TRBJ2-2 . . TRBV27 TGTGCCAGCAGCAGTTCCGGGACACCGTACACCGGGGAGCTGTTTTTT CASSSSGTPYTGELFF
TRBJ2-2 . TRBD1 TRBV6-2/TRBV6-3 TGTGCCAGCAGCCTATCGGGACAGGGTGTGGGGGAGCTGTTTTTT CASSLSGQGVGELFF
TRBJ1-5 . . TRBV10-3 TGTGCCATCAGTGGGGGGATTGGCAATCAGCCCCAGCATTTT CAISGGIGNQPQHF
TRBJ1-2 . . TRBV27 TGTGCCAGCAGTTTATCCTTGGACGGATATGGCTACACCTTC CASSLSLDGYGYTF
TRBJ2-7 . TRBD1 TRBV7-3 TGTGCCAGCAGCACCCCCGGACAGGGGAACGAGCAGTACTTC CASSTPGQGNEQYF
TRBJ1-4 once TRBD1 TRBV5-1 TGCGCCAGCAGCAGGAAACCGGGACAGGGGGAGGAAAAACTGTTTTTT CASSRKPGQGEEKLFF
TRBJ2-3 once . TRBV28 TGTGCCAGCAGCCTAAGTACCGCAGGGGATTTTTCGCAGTATTTT CASSLSTAGDFSQYF
TRBJ2-1 . . TRBV3-1/TRBV3-2 TGTGCCAGCAGCCAAGAGGCGGCCCTAGAGCAGTTCTTC CASSQEAALEQFF
TRBJ2-7 . . TRBV7-2 TGTGCCAGCAGCCCATTCTCATACGGGGACGAGCAGTACTTC CASSPFSYGDEQYF
TRBJ2-5 . . TRBV29-1 TGCAGCGCCCTACCAGGGGAAGAGACCCAGTACTTC CSALPGEETQYF
TRBJ1-1 . . TRBV5-1 TGCGCCAGCAGCTTCGTGGGGCGGACCACTGAAGCTTTCTTT CASSFVGRTTEAFF